This T cell receptor beta chain was identified in a study of beta chain features in type 1 diabetes. Study-level results: Moderate yet significant TCRB CDR3 shortening was seen in Type 1 diabetes patients in all four CD4+ subsets. Shorter templates might be favored by PCR, and equally so in patients and in controls. cDNA-based reads could over-represent cells with high TCR expression.

The single heparinised draw taken from each donor contained around 100 mL of blood on average. With regard to this clone: Its antigen is as yet unknown.

As every portion of the isolated RNA was reverse transcribed, the sequencing read expressed TCRB transcripts. TCRdb's copy holds only in-frame clones and misses some; the assay was immunoSEQ multiplex PCR. The table lists 20,000 to 30,000 clones, 49% of them singletons. CDR1 is KGHSH, CDR2 LQKENI, per germline. The V end was cut by 8 bases, the J end by 5 bases, with 15 bases between. The CDR3 consists of 13 residues. Sequencing used stem cell memory CD4+ T cells from blood. The TCR comes from a man aged 25 to 45 with type 1 diabetes. V usage is TRBV18 and J usage is TRBJ1-2; D gene ambiguous. Here the CDR3 DNA reads TGTGCCAGCGCAAAGAACGGGGAGTATGGCTACACCTTC. It yields the protein CASAKNGEYGYTF.